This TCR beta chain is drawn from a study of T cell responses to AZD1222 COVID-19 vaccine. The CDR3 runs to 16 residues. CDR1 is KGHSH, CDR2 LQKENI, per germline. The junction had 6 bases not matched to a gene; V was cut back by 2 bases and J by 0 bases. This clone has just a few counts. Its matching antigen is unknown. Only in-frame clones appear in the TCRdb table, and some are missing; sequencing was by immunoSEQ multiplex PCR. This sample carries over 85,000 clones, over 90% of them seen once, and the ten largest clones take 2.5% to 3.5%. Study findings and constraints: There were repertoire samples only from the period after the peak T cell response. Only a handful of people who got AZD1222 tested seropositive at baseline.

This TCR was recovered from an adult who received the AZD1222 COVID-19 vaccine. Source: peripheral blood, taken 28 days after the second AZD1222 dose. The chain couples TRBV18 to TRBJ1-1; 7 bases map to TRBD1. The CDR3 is CASSPTNRGVNTEAFF. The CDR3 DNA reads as TGTGCCAGCTCACCAACGAACAGGGGCGTGAACACTGAAGCTTTCTTT.